The present entry profiles one T cell receptor beta chain with its context. There is no known antigen for this receptor. No much larger clonotype is one base removed from it; base qualities were not supplied. These data originate in a study of blood T cells in healthy people across ages (dated by TCRdb to about 2015). The study in broad terms: In model experiments, roughly one uniquely barcoded TCR beta cDNA molecule per two T cells was captured by template switching. Using deep sequencing normalized with unique cDNA molecular identifiers, the study measured how TCR beta repertoire diversity changes with age. The donors were split into four age groups: young (average around 15 years), middle-aged (roughly 39), aged (around 67) and long-lived (approximately 80). The study analyzed two additional independent replicas of 1 million unique cDNA reads from the same blood draw for two donors, one aged 18 to 30 and one aged 80 or older.

Findings and caveats that apply to the study as a whole: Because the CMV infection status of the donors was unknown, age-related changes in expanded clonotypes may potentially have been confounded. Compared with the aged group, more naive CD4+ T cells, fewer expanded clones and increased TCR diversity were shown by the long-lived group, suggesting age selection. Observed TCR beta diversity correlated strongly with the percentage of naive T cells measured by flow cytometry. Conclusive comparison of naive and antigen-experienced compartments was prevented by the profiling of bulk unsorted PBMCs. Estimates of total diversity based on one million sequenced T cells were regarded as lower bounds and as underestimates. Observed TCR beta diversity per million T cells fell roughly linearly with age, and a significant reduction was already apparent by age roughly 40.

Receptor libraries were prepared by 5' RACE. The run used an Illumina HiSeq 2500. A second roughly 6 to 12 cycle PCR used a sample-barcoded 5' primer and a J-beta primer mix. Each TCR beta cDNA molecule received a unique molecular identifier from a template-switch 5' adaptor carrying 12 random nucleotides. At least 3 million CDR3-containing paired-end reads were obtained from each sample. First-strand cDNA was synthesized from all RNA with the Mint cDNA synthesis kit, primed by a TRBC-specific oligonucleotide. All cDNA was treated with uracil-DNA glycosylase and then went through a first 18-cycle PCR with the universal primers M1SS and BC2_uni_R. As for how the authors treated the data: For normalization, 1 million high-quality reads, each with a distinct molecular identifier, were randomly selected from each sample. Instead of being binned into consensus sequences, reads with shared molecular identifiers were discarded. CDR3 identification, clonotype clustering and error correction used MiTCR with a Q25 quality threshold and the strictest error-elimination algorithm. A nonparametric unseen species model with Euler transformation was used to estimate lower-bound total TCR beta diversity. In TCRdb, the public reads were trimmed at Q25 with fastp and aligned with MiXCR, with productive beta chains retained. Under each unique CDR3 protein, matching rows form one entry showing the most common genes and DNA. The V and J calls come from TCRdb's annotation, not from the publication. In all, the sample holds about 560,000 distinct CDR3 sequences, and around a quarter of those were seen once. Roughly 3.5% of the sample is held by the ten biggest clonotypes.

Donors were 39 systemically healthy Caucasian individuals from Russia aged roughly 6 to 90 years. Around 10 milliliters of peripheral blood were drawn from each donor into EDTA-treated Vacutainer tubes. Ficoll-Paque density-gradient centrifugation was used to isolate PBMCs, with at least 6.5 million per sample. Total RNA was extracted from PBMCs with Trizol reagent, with at least 5 micrograms obtained per sample. Naive CD45RAhigh/CD27high T cell percentages were measured by flow cytometry on a PBMC aliquot from every donor. The CDR3 spans 16 residues, from the cysteine through the phenylalanine. The DNA shown is the 48-base CDR3, in frame from base 1. Trimming leaves V shorter by 5 bases and J shorter by 0 bases, with the junction holding 6 bases beyond the gene matches. The CDR1 and CDR2 encoded by the germline V gene (reference sequence) are DFQATT and SNEGSKA. This sample was shared with a second study, whose subject was T cells of mothers and their children. The second investigation adds: Nine systemically healthy Caucasian individuals served as donors, namely three mothers together with their six children. cDNA synthesis used all of the extracted RNA, with roughly 1.5 ug of RNA in each 15 ul reaction. In the second PCR, sample barcodes and 2-4 random nucleotides were introduced via the M1S primer. More than 8 million TCR beta CDR3 reads were obtained from each mother, and about 3 million reads were obtained from each child. TCR recombination output is similarly shaped by thymic selection in related and unrelated pairs, with a minor effect exerted by inherited differences. Related mother-child pairs always showed normalized repertoire overlap that was slightly higher than in unrelated mother-child pairs, though the difference was never significant. With a sensitivity of 90 to 100 clones per million clonotypes, no persistent microchimeric T cell clones were detected. To look for features that set related mother-child pairs apart from unrelated individuals, the researchers ran deep NGS to compare the TCR beta repertoires of mothers and children. On average, the children were approximately 11 +/- 4 years old, while the mothers were about 40 +/- 4 years old. After adapter ligation with NEBNext reagents, the libraries were sequenced on Illumina HiSeq 2000 with 100+100 nt paired-end reads. To avoid cross-contamination, the mother libraries and the child libraries were prepared a month apart and sequenced in separate runs. For each donor, somewhere between roughly 500,000 and 2,100,000 distinct TCR beta clonotypes were identified. Naive TCR beta clonotypes were estimated from low-frequency clonotypes matched to each donor's FACS-determined naive share, without sorting.

The receptor chain draws on TRBV20-1 and TRBJ2-6, with TRBD1 matching 8 junction bases. The sequence was collected from a boy between 2 and 15 years old in good health. The sequencing sample was made of blood. The CDR3: CSAAGTGHSGANVLTF. The nucleotide sequence reads TGCAGTGCTGCCGGGACAGGCCACTCTGGGGCCAACGTCCTGACTTTC.